This entry describes one T cell receptor (beta chain). No antigen is known for it. The PCR used 60 Vbeta and 13 Jbeta primers. Profiling relied on immunoSEQ multiplex PCR, and the TCRdb table lists in-frame clones only, not all of them. The sample lists approximately 160,000 clones, 77% occurring once. The data stem from a study of cytomegalovirus exposure and HLA in healthy donors. The CDR3 loop spans 16 amino acids. V was shortened by 3 bases and J by 0 bases, with 12 bases between the two germline ends. Germline V gene sequence: CDR1 SNHLY, CDR2 FYNNEI. Overall study results and limits: As a later analysis revealed, the rate of TCR association differed by HLA locus, with DRB1 most and HLA-C fewest. Later analysis reportedly placed an Asian-associated ancestry cluster below the roughly 700-donor mean in N-insertions.

The rearrangement uses TRBV2 and TRBJ1-3, with D possibly being TRBD1 (5 bases). The sample consisted of PBMCs. The TCR originated in a woman aged 40 to 55 in good health and CMV-seropositive. CDR3 nucleotide sequence: TGTGCCAGCAGTGACTCACAGGTCTCCTCTGGAAACACCATATATTTT. This translates into CASSDSQVSSGNTIYF.